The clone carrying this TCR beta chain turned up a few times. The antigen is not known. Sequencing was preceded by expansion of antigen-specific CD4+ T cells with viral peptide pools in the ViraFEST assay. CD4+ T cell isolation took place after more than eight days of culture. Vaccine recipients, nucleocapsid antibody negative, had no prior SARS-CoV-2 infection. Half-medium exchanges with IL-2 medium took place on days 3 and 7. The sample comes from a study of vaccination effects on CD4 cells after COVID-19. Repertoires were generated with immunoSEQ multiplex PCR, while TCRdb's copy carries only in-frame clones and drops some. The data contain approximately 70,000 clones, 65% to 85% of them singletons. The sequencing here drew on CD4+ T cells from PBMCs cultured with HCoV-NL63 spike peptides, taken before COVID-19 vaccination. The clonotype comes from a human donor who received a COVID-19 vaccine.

CDR3: CASSQDISGGLGDTQYF. The CDR3 bases are TGTGCCAGCAGCCAAGATATCAGCGGGGGGTTGGGAGATACGCAGTATTTT. This sequence joins TRBV3-1 (or the pseudogene TRBV3-2) and TRBJ2-3, with 9 bases matching TRBD2. V was clipped by 0 bases and J by 5 bases; unmatched bases: 9. This CDR3 comprises 17 residues. CDR1 is LGHDT and CDR2 is YNNKEL in the germline V gene (reference sequence).